The source of this T cell receptor (beta chain) is a study of early T cells in non-severe SARS-CoV-2 infection. TCRdb passed the 5' RACE reads through MiXCR, listing each CDR3 protein once. Of about 64,000 distinct CDR3 sequences in the sample, less than 9.5% are singletons; the top ten hold roughly 13%. Trimming took 2 bases from V and 6 from J, leaving 11 bases between them. The CDR3 has 13 amino acids. Germline CDR1 reads SQVTM; CDR2 reads ANQGSEA. This clonotype was seen ten or more times. Sequenced here: whole blood, sampled at baseline. The chain carries TRBV29-1 and TRBJ1-3; tentatively, D is TRBD1 (6 bases). This TCR was recovered from an adult who was a healthcare worker with PCR-confirmed SARS-CoV-2 infection or an uninfected control (not recorded which). Written as DNA, the CDR3 is TGCAGCGTTGAACAGGGGACTGAAAACACCATATATTTT. This gives the protein CSVEQGTENTIYF.